A selection of T cell receptor beta chains follows, all from one sample in a study of T-cell reconstitution after alpha-beta-depleted transplantation in children. TCRdb re-called the PCR reads through MiXCR, storing one row per CDR3 protein. The data show around 500,000 distinct CDR3 sequences, under 30% seen once. The source material was PBMCs, mostly from graft donor cells, sampled 360 days after TCRalphabeta/CD19-depleted stem cell transplant. All receptors derive from a boy younger than two who had a stem cell transplant for acute myeloid leukemia, so the T cells may come from the graft donor. The conserved cysteine and the conserved F or W are not part of the CDR3 here.

j_gene | v_gene | CDR3aa
TRBJ2-7 | TRBV7-2 | ASSLESGGDYEQY
TRBJ2-1 | TRBV6-4 | ASPQTAGGPNNEQF
TRBJ1-6 | TRBV12-3/TRBV12-4 | ASSLYRANSPLH
TRBJ1-1 | TRBV5-1 | ASSLGDRGGNTEAF
TRBJ2-1 | TRBV7-9 | ASSFVEQF
TRBJ1-2 | TRBV10-3 | AISGETDYGYT
TRBJ1-1 | TRBV20-1 | SARDATRVTEAF
TRBJ2-7 | TRBV20-1 | SARERGVGRTYEQY
TRBJ1-1 | TRBV6-5 | ASSNSPGSFAEAF
TRBJ2-1 | TRBV24-1 | ATSDGTGKNEQF
TRBJ2-3 | TRBV12-3/TRBV12-4 | ASRLKQGGTDTQY
TRBJ2-1 | TRBV2 | ARGRGAYNEQF
TRBJ2-2 | TRBV4-1 | ASSQATLNTGELF
TRBJ2-7 | TRBV7-9 | ASSRTGGVWSYEQY